This T cell receptor (beta chain) was profiled in a study of blood T cell repertoires in COVID-19. Study at large: Sources were T cells, B-cell-depleted T cells, or PBMCs; the material itself was cDNA or gDNA.

The protocol was immunoSEQ multiplex PCR, while the TCRdb copy is restricted to in-frame clones and leaves out a portion. Of over 60,000 clones in the sample, about 86% were seen once. Germline V CDR1 and CDR2: ENHRY, SYGVKD. CDR3 length: 16 amino acids. V lost 2 bases, J lost 0 bases, and 13 bases lay in between. This sequence was found in a man aged 35 to 55 with acute or convalescent COVID-19. Sequencing input: peripheral blood. This chain uses TRBV10-3 with TRBJ1-2, with TRBD1 as a possible D gene (5 bases). The CDR3: CAISETQGVANYGYTF. In DNA form, the CDR3 reads TGTGCCATCAGTGAGACCCAGGGCGTAGCTAACTATGGCTACACCTTC.